This T cell receptor beta chain came from a study of Ad26.COV2.S vaccination and SARS-CoV-2 variants. Stated treatment: about 20 received Ad26.COV2.S at low or high dose, single or two shots; 5 received placebo; per-sample allocation not given. The study sampled participants on day 63 after the first vaccine or placebo injection. Germline V lookup: CDR1 MGHDK, CDR2 SYGVNS. The CDR3 has 15 residues. V was trimmed by 2 bases and J by 1 base, leaving 9 bases between them. Assay: immunoSEQ multiplex PCR; the TCRdb copy retains only in-frame clones and omits some. Of 350,000 to 450,000 clones in the sample, roughly 85% were seen once.

Sample: peripheral blood, taken in a trial of Ad26.COV2.S vaccine versus placebo. The sequence was collected from a person between 18 and 65 years old who received the Ad26.COV2.S COVID-19 vaccine or a placebo. This chain connects TRBV25-1 to TRBJ2-4; no clear D. The CDR3 reads CASSEHSAAKNIQYF. The CDR3 nucleotides are TGTGCCAGCAGTGAACATAGTGCGGCCAAAAACATTCAGTACTTC.